The 30 T cell receptor beta chains below all came from one sample that was sequenced in a study of T cell repertoires in cytomegalovirus infection. Their recognized antigens are unknown. TCRdb reprocessed the reads with MiXCR, giving one entry per CDR3 protein. Of about 920,000 distinct CDR3 sequences detected, approximately 30% appear once; the ten largest clones hold around 15%. The sample in question was cultured CD8+ T cells from PBMCs, obtained from culture after CMV antigen stimulation. Receptor source: a human donor in good health (CMV status not recorded). Some clones in this sample may be carry-over from other donors' samples.

Turning to this clonotype: The conserved closing phenylalanine or tryptophan is absent in this CDR3, likely reflecting a read error. The chain carries TRBV6-1 and TRBJ1-2, with D possibly matching TRBD1 (6 bases). The CDR3 length is 16 residues. The germline CDR1 and CDR2 sequences are MNHNS and SASEGT. Trimming took 10 bases from V and 0 from J, leaving 21 bases between them. This CDR3 is CATELKPGTTNYGYTI. The CDR3 DNA is TGTGCCACCGAACTAAAACCCGGGACAACTAACTATGGCTACACCATC.

The table lists this clonotype with a few counts. The chain couples TRBV27 to TRBJ1-2, with a possible D match to TRBD1 (5 bases). Germline assignment: CDR1 MNHEY and CDR2 SMNVEV (reference sequence). The length of the CDR3 is 14 residues. V lost 3 bases, J lost 2 bases, and 10 bases lay in between. CDR3 protein: CASSFFGGNYGYTF. DNA of the CDR3: TGTGCCAGCAGTTTTTTCGGGGGAAACTATGGCTACACCTTC.

In its sample, this clonotype was seen a few times. This sequence joins TRBV3-1 and TRBJ1-1; the D is unclear. Between the trimmed V and J ends, which lost 4 bases and 7 bases, there was a span of 19 bases. From germline, CDR1 is LGHDT and CDR2 YNNKEL (reference sequence). The CDR3 runs to 15 residues. The CDR3 loop is CASSRGRTGLDEAFF. DNA of the CDR3: TGTGCCAGCAGCCGGGGTAGGACGGGCCTAGATGAAGCTTTCTTT.

This chain joins TRBV9 and TRBJ2-7, with no clear D. CDR1 is SGDLS and CDR2 is YYNGEE in the germline V gene. The CDR3 contains 16 residues. V was cut by 0 bases and J by 1 base, with 14 bases left in between. CDR3 in DNA: TGTGCCAGCAGCGTAGAATCTCCTGGGCCTTCCTACGAGCAGTACTTC. Its protein is CASSVESPGPSYEQYF.

This chain connects TRBV20-1 to TRBJ2-1; D gene unclear. Germline-derived CDR1 and CDR2 are DFQATT and SNEGSKA (reference sequence). There are 10 residues in the CDR3. With 6 bases removed from V and 8 bases from J, the gap between germline ends came to 8 bases. CDR3 amino acids: CSAESHEQFF. The CDR3 DNA sequence: TGCAGTGCCGAGTCTCATGAGCAGTTCTTC.

A few counts support this clonotype. The chain joins TRBV6-4 to TRBJ2-1; D possibly uses TRBD1 or TRBD2 (6 bases each). V dropped 1 base and J dropped 0 bases, with 13 bases sitting between them. Germline CDR1 is MRHNA and CDR2 is SNTAGT. The CDR3 spans 17 residues. CDR3 in amino acids: CASSDWDNGGSYNEQFF. In nucleotides, the CDR3 is TGTGCCAGCAGTGACTGGGACAACGGGGGCTCCTACAATGAGCAGTTCTTC.

This clonotype showed up many times. J is TRBJ2-1 and V is TRBV6-1; D unclear. Germline CDR1 MNHNS, CDR2 SASEGT. Trimming stripped 7 bases from V and 3 bases from J, with 10 bases between. This CDR3 has 13 amino acids. Here the CDR3 reads CASKSKNYNEQFF. The DNA for the CDR3 is TGTGCCAGCAAAAGTAAGAACTACAATGAGCAGTTCTTC.

This clonotype was seen at least ten times. The gene calls are TRBV12-3 or TRBV12-4 and TRBJ1-2, with a tentative D call TRBD1 (5 bases). Trimming removed 6 bases from V and 7 bases from J, with 9 bases in between. The CDR3 has 11 residues. CDR3 coding DNA: TGTGCCAGCAGCCAGGGTTCTGGCTACACCTTC. Amino acids: CASSQGSGYTF.

The sample holds many counts of this clonotype. V usage is TRBV12-3 or TRBV12-4 and J usage is TRBJ1-1; D gene uncertain. V was pared by 8 bases and J by 0 bases, with 13 bases between. The CDR3 spans 14 residues. CDR3 loop: CASGLGRMNTEAFF. The CDR3 DNA follows: TGTGCCAGCGGACTTGGGAGGATGAACACTGAAGCTTTCTTT.

The chain links TRBV27 to TRBJ1-6; 8 positions match TRBD1. The CDR3 contains 13 residues. Trimming took 3 bases from V and 10 from J; bases not matched to a gene: 2. CDR1 is MNHEY, CDR2 SMNVEV, per germline (reference sequence). CDR3 bases: TGTGCCAGCAGTTTTACAGGGGGATCACCCCTCCACTTT. Encoded protein: CASSFTGGSPLHF.

This chain joins TRBV19 and TRBJ2-1; 9 nucleotides line up with TRBD2. The germline V gene has CDR1 LNHDA and CDR2 SQIVND (reference sequence). The CDR3 covers 16 residues. V was clipped by 7 bases and J by 4 bases; unmatched bases: 11. The CDR3 DNA follows: TGTGCCAGTACCCCTTCTAGCGGGGCGGGTTACAATGAGCAGTTCTTC. Its translation: CASTPSSGAGYNEQFF. The entire variable domain, with the rest obtained from reference TRBV19 and TRBJ2-1, is as follows: DGGITQSPKYLFRKEGQNVTLSCEQNLNHDAMYWYRQDPGQGLRLIYYSQIVNDFQKGDIAEGYSVSREKKESFPLTVTSAQKNPTAFYLCASTPSSGAGYNEQFFGPGTRLTVL.

The J gene is TRBJ1-2, the V gene TRBV7-9, with no clear D. V was cut by 0 bases and J by 6 bases, with 11 bases left in between. CDR1 and CDR2 from the germline V gene are SEHNR and FQNEAQ (reference sequence). This CDR3 contains 14 residues. Written as DNA, the CDR3 is TGTGCCAGCAGCTTAGCGTCTCACGGCGATGGCTACACCTTC. Protein product: CASSLASHGDGYTF.

J is TRBJ2-7 and V is TRBV6-1, with D maybe TRBD1 (5 bases). The germline V gene encodes CDR1 MNHNS and CDR2 SASEGT. The CDR3 is 15 residues long. V lost 4 bases and J 0 bases, leaving 13 bases between the germline ends. CDR3 nucleotide sequence: TGTGCCAGCAGTGGAGGACACATCCTCTCCTACGAGCAGTACTTC. Amino acid sequence: CASSGGHILSYEQYF.

This clonotype has a handful of counts. This chain connects TRBV4-3 to TRBJ2-1; no clear D. The CDR3 has 13 amino acids. V lost 1 base and J lost 9, with 10 bases in between. Per the germline V gene, CDR1 is LGHNA and CDR2 is YSLEER. The CDR3 is CASSQVGSTEQFF. Here the CDR3 DNA reads TGCGCCAGCAGCCAAGTGGGTAGTACTGAGCAGTTCTTC.

This clonotype occurred a few times. The chain employs TRBV5-4 and TRBJ1-6, with 8 bases lining up with TRBD1. The CDR3 covers 15 residues. J gave up 10 bases and V 2 bases, and 8 bases lay outside the gene matches. The germline CDR1 and CDR2 sequences are SGHNT and YYREEE (reference sequence). The CDR3 is CASSLRTGPRSPLHF. CDR3 nucleotide sequence: TGTGCCAGCAGCTTAAGGACAGGGCCACGATCACCCCTCCACTTT.

This clonotype has a count of ten or more. The chain employs TRBV7-2 and TRBJ1-2; the match to TRBD1 covers 9 bases. J gave up 12 bases and V 5 bases, and 19 bases lay outside the gene matches. CDR1 SGHTA and CDR2 FQGNSA come from the germline V gene. There are 16 residues in the CDR3. DNA of the CDR3: TGTGCCAGCAGCGCCACTTTGAGGGACAGGGACTCCGCTAACACCTTC. This translates into CASSATLRDRDSANTF.

In this sample, this clonotype turned up many times. The chain recombines TRBV7-6 with TRBJ1-1; no firm D call. The CDR3 sequence is 14 residues long. V lost 2 bases to trimming and J lost 5 bases, with 12 bases between them. Germline CDR1 SGHVS, CDR2 FNYEAQ. CDR3 coding DNA: TGTGCCAGCAGCTTACTGGGAGGAAGGACTGAAGCTTTCTTT. Its translation: CASSLLGGRTEAFF.

This clonotype was counted only a few times. This chain connects TRBV13 to TRBJ2-2; 7 bases map to TRBD2. This CDR3 is 15 amino acids long. CDR1 is PRHDT, CDR2 FYEKMQ, per germline (reference sequence). Unmatched junction bases numbered 7, after V lost 5 bases and J lost 4 bases. The CDR3 DNA reads as TGTGCCAGCAGCGAGGAGCGGGGACCCACCGGGGAGCTGTTTTTT. Protein sequence: CASSEERGPTGELFF.

This clonotype was seen a few times. V gene TRBV6-5 combines with J gene TRBJ1-2; possibly TRBD1 for D (6 bases). This CDR3 comprises 16 residues. Germline V gene lookup returns CDR1 MNHEY and CDR2 SVGAGI. V was trimmed by 6 bases and J by 4 bases, leaving 21 bases between them. The CDR3 region is CASRIHSRGRGYGYTF. The CDR3 DNA reads as TGTGCCAGCAGGATCCATTCCAGGGGCCGTGGCTATGGCTACACCTTC.

The chain links TRBV14 to TRBJ2-1, with TRBD2 as a possible D gene (6 bases). With 2 bases removed from V and 9 bases from J, the gap between germline ends came to 14 bases. Germline V lookup: CDR1 SGHDN, CDR2 FVKESK. CDR3 length equals 14 residues. The CDR3 DNA follows: TGTGCCAGCAGCCAATTTAAGGGGAGGACTGAGCAGTTCTTC. It yields the protein CASSQFKGRTEQFF.

The rearrangement joins TRBV4-1 to TRBJ1-2, with 7 positions matching TRBD1. Germline loops: CDR1 MGHRA, CDR2 YSYEKL. The CDR3 is 14 amino acids. J gave up 3 bases and V 4 bases, and 5 bases lay outside the gene matches. This CDR3 is CASSPYGTDYGYTF. The CDR3 DNA reads TGCGCCAGCAGCCCTTACGGGACAGACTATGGCTACACCTTC.

The chain recombines TRBV27 with TRBJ1-1; D ambiguous. The germline CDR1 and CDR2 sequences are MNHEY and SMNVEV (reference sequence). Trimming stripped 7 bases from V and 1 base from J, with 10 bases between. There are 13 residues in the CDR3. The CDR3 spells CASTFGKNTEAFF. DNA for the CDR3: TGTGCCAGCACGTTCGGGAAGAACACTGAAGCTTTCTTT.

The genes are TRBV7-9 and TRBJ2-1; 10 bases are shared with TRBD1. This CDR3 is built from 15 residues. From germline, CDR1 is SEHNR and CDR2 FQNEAQ (reference sequence). The ends lost 4 bases at V and 9 bases at J; junction bases unmatched: 9. As DNA, the CDR3 is TGTGCCAGCAGCTCCCGGGACAGGGGTTGGGGTGAGCAGTTCTTC. This gives the protein CASSSRDRGWGEQFF. Full variable domain (outside the CDR3, taken from reference TRBV7-9 and TRBJ2-1): DTGVSQNPRHKITKRGQNVTFRCDPISEHNRLYWYRQTLGQGPEFLTYFQNEAQLEKSRLLSDRFSAERPKGSFSTLEIQRTEQGDSAMYLCASSSRDRGWGEQFFGPGTRLTVL.

This sequence joins TRBV27 and TRBJ2-1; maybe TRBD1 (6 bases). The germline gives CDR1 MNHEY, CDR2 SMNVEV (reference sequence). V shed 2 bases and J shed 9 bases, with 11 bases lying between them. The CDR3 extends over 13 amino acids. CDR3 in amino acids: CASSLPTGSEQFF. The CDR3 DNA sequence: TGTGCCAGCAGTTTACCTACAGGGAGTGAGCAGTTCTTC.

The chain employs TRBV11-1 and TRBJ1-1; TRBD1 matches 7 bases. This CDR3 spans 14 amino acids. The germline gives CDR1 SGHAT, CDR2 FQDESV (reference sequence). The junction had 7 bases not matched to a gene; V was cut back by 5 bases and J by 4 bases. The CDR3 coding sequence is TGTGCCAGCAGCGTCACAGGGGAGGCCACTGAAGCTTTCTTT. The encoded protein is CASSVTGEATEAFF.

This clonotype turned up a few times. A read error may explain this, as a much larger clone is one base away. V gene TRBV2 combines with J gene TRBJ2-7; D is ambiguous. The CDR3 totals 11 residues. The V end was cut by 6 bases, the J end by 0 bases, with 3 bases between. Looked up from germline, CDR1 is SNHLY and CDR2 is FYNNEI. Here the CDR3 DNA reads TGTGCCAGCAGGAACTCCTACGAGCAGTACTTC. Protein: CASRNSYEQYF.

The J gene is TRBJ2-5, the V gene TRBV4-1; D not resolved. Trimming removed 3 bases at V and 1 base at J, with 6 bases between. Germline values: CDR1 MGHRA, CDR2 YSYEKL. This CDR3 is 13 amino acids long. This chain's CDR3 is CASSHPLQETQYF. CDR3 coding DNA: TGCGCCAGCAGCCACCCCCTCCAAGAGACCCAGTACTTC.

The table lists this clonotype with a few counts. J is TRBJ1-4 and V is TRBV25-1; no definite D call. This CDR3 contains 10 residues. Germline CDR1 reads MGHDK; CDR2 reads SYGVNS. V dropped 4 bases and J dropped 10 bases, with 4 bases sitting between them. The CDR3 here is CASSGGKLFF. CDR3 DNA: TGTGCCAGCAGTGGGGGAAAACTGTTTTTT.

This chain connects TRBV6-6 to TRBJ1-1; D remains unclear. Per germline, CDR1 MNHNY and CDR2 SVGAGI (reference sequence). V shed 11 bases and J shed 1 base, with 11 bases lying between them. This CDR3 has 12 amino acids. In DNA form, the CDR3 reads TGTGCCGGGTCGGAGGGGAACACTGAAGCTTTCTTT. This encodes CAGSEGNTEAFF.

This clonotype was seen ten or more times. V and J are TRBV12-3 or TRBV12-4 and TRBJ2-3, with no clear D. Trimming removed 6 bases at V and 5 bases at J, with 9 bases between. The length of the CDR3 is 12 residues. In DNA form, the CDR3 reads TGTGCCAGCAGCCCGGGCCAAGATACGCAGTATTTT. Protein sequence: CASSPGQDTQYF.